This TCR beta chain was found in a study of neurological immune-mediated disorders. By 5'RACE with 10-nucleotide random UMIs, the cDNA was made. TCRdb reanalysed the 5' RACE reads using MiXCR and keeps one entry per CDR3 protein. Found here are around 62,000 distinct CDR3 sequences, roughly 4% of them singletons; the top ten hold roughly 2.7%. Study conclusions and caveats: Expanded clones shared no CDR3 amino acid sequences across subjects, suggesting private repertoires in all groups. In HTLV-1-associated myelopathy, TCR clonal expansion was greatest, and in multiple sclerosis it was least, below healthy controls.

The unsorted libraries originated from 2 million PBMCs that had been stored at -80 C. This clonotype was detected many times. Its antigen is as yet unknown. The CDR3 runs to 17 residues. Germline V gene sequence: CDR1 SGHRS, CDR2 YFSETQ. V dropped 0 bases and J dropped 5; count of bases not matched to a gene: 10. Sequenced sample: PBMCs. The chain combines TRBV5-1 with TRBJ2-5; 10 bases map to TRBD2. The receptor's source is a man over 45 with multiple sclerosis. In DNA, the CDR3 is TGCGCCAGCAGCTTGGGACTAGCGGGCCTCCCCTGGGAGACCCAGTACTTC. This gives the protein CASSLGLAGLPWETQYF.